A selection of T cell receptor beta chains follows, all from one sample in a study of T cells in Graves' hyperthyroidism and ophthalmopathy. MiXCR, applied by TCRdb to the multiplex PCR reads, yields one record per CDR3 protein. The data hold some 200,000 distinct CDR3 sequences, with roughly 15% observed a single time. The sequenced material came from blood. The receptors shown here come from a man aged 45-60 years with Graves' hyperthyroidism. CDR3s include the opening cysteine and the closing phenylalanine or tryptophan. The D gene is left open where the match is weak. The size of a clone is reported for some rows only, either as once, few or many, or as a class for expanded clones.

abundance,d_gene,v_gene,j_gene,CDR3aa,CDR3nt
many,.,TRBV28,TRBJ2-7,CASSFGQLNYEQYF,TGTGCCAGCAGTTTCGGACAGCTAAACTACGAGCAGTACTTC
.,TRBD2,TRBV5-4,TRBJ2-1,CASRTSGRLSSYNEQFF,TGTGCCAGCAGGACTAGCGGGAGATTAAGCTCCTACAATGAGCAGTTCTTC
.,TRBD2,TRBV5-1,TRBJ2-2,CASSLDPAGNTGELFF,TGCGCCAGCAGCTTGGACCCAGCGGGAAACACCGGGGAGCTGTTTTTT
many,TRBD1,TRBV7-9,TRBJ2-7,CASSLARDRGGEQYF,TGTGCCAGCAGCTTAGCGAGAGACAGGGGTGGTGAGCAGTACTTC
many,.,TRBV11-2,TRBJ2-7,CASSLTRLGYEQYF,TGTGCCAGCAGCTTAACTAGACTAGGCTACGAGCAGTACTTC
.,TRBD1,TRBV2,TRBJ1-4,CASSVRGQGIEKLFF,TGTGCCAGCAGTGTACGGGGACAGGGTATTGAAAAACTGTTTTTT
many,.,TRBV30,TRBJ1-1,CAWSVAGGNTEAFF,TGTGCCTGGAGTGTCGCGGGGGGGAACACTGAAGCTTTCTTT
few,.,TRBV7-9,TRBJ1-1,CASSRYGGNTEAFF,TGTGCCAGCAGTCGCTACGGCGGGAACACTGAAGCTTTCTTT
.,.,TRBV10-2,TRBJ2-7,CASSAAGRDEQYF,TGCGCCAGCAGTGCAGCTGGGCGCGACGAGCAGTACTTC
few,.,TRBV30,TRBJ1-2,CAWSVTGQSNYGYTF,TGTGCCTGGAGTGTAACGGGTCAGTCTAACTATGGCTACACCTTC
.,.,TRBV18,TRBJ2-4,CASSPGAYSLQYF,TGTGCCAGCTCACCTGGGGCCTATTCCCTTCAGTACTTC
.,TRBD2,TRBV3-1,TRBJ2-3,CASSHMTSGSGTDTQYF,TGTGCCAGCAGCCATATGACTAGCGGGAGTGGCACAGATACGCAGTATTTT
many,.,TRBV7-2,TRBJ2-7,CASSFGGGMIYEQYF,TGTGCCAGCAGCTTCGGAGGCGGGATGATCTACGAGCAGTACTTC
many,.,TRBV6-6,TRBJ2-1,CASSYSMKLSGSYNEQFF,TGTGCCAGCAGTTACTCGATGAAGCTAAGCGGGTCCTACAATGAGCAGTTCTTC
few,TRBD2,TRBV9,TRBJ2-1,CASSVGLAGPWGNNEQFF,TGTGCCAGCAGCGTAGGACTAGCGGGACCCTGGGGGAACAATGAGCAGTTCTTC
few,.,TRBV2,TRBJ1-5,CASNTGLQKPQHF,TGTGCCAGCAATACGGGTCTCCAGAAGCCCCAGCATTTT
many,.,TRBV7-3,TRBJ1-2,CASSKDGYGYTF,TGTGCCAGCAGCAAAGACGGTTATGGCTACACCTTC
many,TRBD2,TRBV5-1,TRBJ2-1,CASSLAAGGEYNEQFF,TGCGCCAGCAGCTTGGCGGCGGGGGGGGAGTACAATGAGCAGTTCTTC
few,.,TRBV7-8,TRBJ2-7,CASSARVYEQYF,TGTGCCAGCAGCGCTAGGGTTTACGAGCAGTACTTC
.,.,TRBV7-8,TRBJ2-7,CASSLARSSYEQYF,TGTGCCAGCAGCTTAGCTCGGAGCTCCTACGAGCAGTACTTC
.,TRBD2,TRBV6-2/TRBV6-3,TRBJ2-7,CASSYGEGQVYEQYF,TGTGCCAGCAGTTACGGGGAGGGGCAGGTCTACGAGCAGTACTTC
many,.,TRBV28,TRBJ1-2,CASRASALQGYTF,TGTGCCAGCAGGGCTTCGGCACTTCAGGGCTACACCTTC
many,.,TRBV6-1,TRBJ1-5,CASSEETGDNQPQHF,TGTGCCAGCAGTGAAGAGACAGGCGACAATCAGCCCCAGCATTTT
many,.,TRBV12-3/TRBV12-4,TRBJ1-6,CASTSGGTPLHF,TGTGCCAGCACCTCGGGAGGGACACCCCTCCACTTT
few,.,TRBV5-4,TRBJ2-3,CASSFEGGDTQYF,TGTGCCAGCAGCTTCGAGGGGGGAGATACGCAGTATTTT
.,.,TRBV9,TRBJ2-3,CASSFRAGADTQYF,TGTGCCAGCAGCTTCAGGGCCGGGGCAGATACGCAGTATTTT
many,.,TRBV3-1,TRBJ1-4,CASSQAAKGRKLFF,TGTGCCAGCAGCCAAGCGGCGAAAGGGCGAAAACTGTTTTTT
many,TRBD1,TRBV10-3,TRBJ2-7,CAIRKTGREQYF,TGTGCCATCAGGAAGACAGGGAGAGAGCAGTACTTC
many,.,TRBV4-3,TRBJ2-2,CASSQDGGRTGELFF,TGCGCCAGCAGCCAAGATGGGGGGCGCACCGGGGAGCTGTTTTTT